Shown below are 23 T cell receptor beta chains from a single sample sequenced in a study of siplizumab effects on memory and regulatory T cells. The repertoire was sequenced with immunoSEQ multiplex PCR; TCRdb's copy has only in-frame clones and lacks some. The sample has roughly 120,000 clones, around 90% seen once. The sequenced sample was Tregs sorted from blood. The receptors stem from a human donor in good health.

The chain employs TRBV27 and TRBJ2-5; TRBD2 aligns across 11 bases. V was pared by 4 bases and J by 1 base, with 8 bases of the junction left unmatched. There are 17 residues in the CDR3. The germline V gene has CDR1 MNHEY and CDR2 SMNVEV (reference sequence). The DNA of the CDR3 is TGTGCCAGCAGTTGGACTAGCGGGCTAACACTCCAAGAGACCCAGTACTTC. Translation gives CASSWTSGLTLQETQYF.

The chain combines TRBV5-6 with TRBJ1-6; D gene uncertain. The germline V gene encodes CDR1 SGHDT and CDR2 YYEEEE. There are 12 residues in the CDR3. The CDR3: CASGRENSPLHF. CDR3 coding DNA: TGTGCTAGCGGACGGGAGAATTCACCCCTCCACTTT.

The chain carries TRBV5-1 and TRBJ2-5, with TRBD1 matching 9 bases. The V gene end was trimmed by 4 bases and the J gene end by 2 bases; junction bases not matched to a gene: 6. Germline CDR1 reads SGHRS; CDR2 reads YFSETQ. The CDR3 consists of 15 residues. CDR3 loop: CASSQGTGPQETQYF. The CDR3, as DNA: TGCGCCAGCAGCCAAGGGACAGGGCCACAAGAGACCCAGTACTTC. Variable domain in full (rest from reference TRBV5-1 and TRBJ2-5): KAGVTQTPRYLIKTRGQQVTLSCSPISGHRSVSWYQQTPGQGLQFLFEYFSETQRNKGNFPGRFSGRQFSNSRSEMNVSTLELGDSALYLCASSQGTGPQETQYFGPGTRLLVL.

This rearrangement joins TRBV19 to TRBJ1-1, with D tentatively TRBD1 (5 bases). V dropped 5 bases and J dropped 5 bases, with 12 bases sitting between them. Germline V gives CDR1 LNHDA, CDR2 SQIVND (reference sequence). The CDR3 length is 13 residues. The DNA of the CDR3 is TGTGCCAGTAGTCTGGGTGGGGGGACTGAAGCTTTCTTT. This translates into CASSLGGGTEAFF.

The CDR3 region is CASSHQVPQYF. CDR3 DNA sequence: TGTGCCAGCAGTCACCAGGTCCCCCAGTACTTC. V usage is TRBV2 and J usage is TRBJ2-5; D call uncertain. CDR3 length: 11 residues. Germline V CDR1 and CDR2: SNHLY, FYNNEI. V lost 5 bases and J lost 9, with 10 bases in between.

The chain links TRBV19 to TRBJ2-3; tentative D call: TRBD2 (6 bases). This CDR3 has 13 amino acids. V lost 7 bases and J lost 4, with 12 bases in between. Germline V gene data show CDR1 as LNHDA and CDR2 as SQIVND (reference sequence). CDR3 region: CASNSGSSDTQYF. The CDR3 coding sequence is TGTGCCAGTAATTCCGGGAGTTCAGATACGCAGTATTTT.

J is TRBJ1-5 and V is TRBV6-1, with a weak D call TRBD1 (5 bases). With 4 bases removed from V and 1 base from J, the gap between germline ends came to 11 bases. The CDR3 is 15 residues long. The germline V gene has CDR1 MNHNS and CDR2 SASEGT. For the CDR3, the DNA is TGTGCCAGCAGTGTCTGGGGGAACAGCAATCAGCCCCAGCATTTT. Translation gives CASSVWGNSNQPQHF.

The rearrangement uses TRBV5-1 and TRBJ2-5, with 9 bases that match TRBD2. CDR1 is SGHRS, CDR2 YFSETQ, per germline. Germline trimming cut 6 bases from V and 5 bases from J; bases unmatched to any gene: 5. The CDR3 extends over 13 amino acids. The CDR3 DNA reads TGCGCCAGCAACGTAGCGGGAGATGAGACCCAGTACTTC. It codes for CASNVAGDETQYF.

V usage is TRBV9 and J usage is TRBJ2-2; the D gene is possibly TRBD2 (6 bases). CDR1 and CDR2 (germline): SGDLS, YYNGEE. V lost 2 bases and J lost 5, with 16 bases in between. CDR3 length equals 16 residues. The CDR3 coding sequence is TGTGCCAGCAGCGTCATCCCGGGACTCCCGACCGGGGAGCTGTTTTTT. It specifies CASSVIPGLPTGELFF.

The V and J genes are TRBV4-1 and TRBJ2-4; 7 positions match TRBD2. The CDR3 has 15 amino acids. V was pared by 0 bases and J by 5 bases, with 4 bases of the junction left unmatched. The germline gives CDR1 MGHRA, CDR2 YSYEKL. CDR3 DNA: TGCGCCAGCAGCCAAGATCAGGGAGGGGAAAACATTCAGTACTTC. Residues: CASSQDQGGENIQYF.

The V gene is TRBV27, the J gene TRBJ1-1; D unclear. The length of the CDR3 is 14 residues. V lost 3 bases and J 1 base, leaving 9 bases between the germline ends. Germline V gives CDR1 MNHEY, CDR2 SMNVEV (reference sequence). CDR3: CASSFFRENTEAFF. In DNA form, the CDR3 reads TGTGCCAGCAGTTTCTTTAGGGAGAACACTGAAGCTTTCTTT.

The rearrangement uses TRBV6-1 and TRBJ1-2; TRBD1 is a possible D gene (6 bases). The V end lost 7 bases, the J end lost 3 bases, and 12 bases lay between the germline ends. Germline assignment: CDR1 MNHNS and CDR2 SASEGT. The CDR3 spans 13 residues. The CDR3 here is CASNEGGYYGYTF. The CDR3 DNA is TGTGCCAGCAACGAGGGGGGCTACTATGGCTACACCTTC.

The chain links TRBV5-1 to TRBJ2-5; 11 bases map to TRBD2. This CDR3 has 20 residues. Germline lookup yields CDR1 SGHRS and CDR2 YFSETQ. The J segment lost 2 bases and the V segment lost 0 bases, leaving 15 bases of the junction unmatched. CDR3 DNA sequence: TGCGCCAGCAGCTTGGAACCTAGACTAGCGGGGAGAACCACGCAAGAGACCCAGTACTTC. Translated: CASSLEPRLAGRTTQETQYF.

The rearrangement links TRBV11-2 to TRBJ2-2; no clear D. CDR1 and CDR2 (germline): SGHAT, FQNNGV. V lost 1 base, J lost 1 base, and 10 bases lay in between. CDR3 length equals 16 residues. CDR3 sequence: CASSLVVRWNTGELFF. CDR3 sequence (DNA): TGTGCCAGCAGCTTAGTGGTGAGGTGGAACACCGGGGAGCTGTTTTTT.

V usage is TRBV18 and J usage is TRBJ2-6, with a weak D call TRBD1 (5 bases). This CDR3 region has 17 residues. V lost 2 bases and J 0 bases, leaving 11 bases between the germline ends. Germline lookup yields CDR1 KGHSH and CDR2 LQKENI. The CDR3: CASSPSGIHSGANVLTF. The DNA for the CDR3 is TGTGCCAGCTCACCATCAGGGATTCACTCTGGGGCCAACGTCCTGACTTTC.

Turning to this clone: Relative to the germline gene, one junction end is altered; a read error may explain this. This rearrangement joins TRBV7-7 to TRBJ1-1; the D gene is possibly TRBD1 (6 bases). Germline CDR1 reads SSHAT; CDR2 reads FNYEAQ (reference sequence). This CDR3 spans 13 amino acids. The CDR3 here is CASSLIQGSEAFF. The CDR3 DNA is TGTGCTAGCAGCTTAATCCAGGGGTCTGAAGCTTTCTTT.

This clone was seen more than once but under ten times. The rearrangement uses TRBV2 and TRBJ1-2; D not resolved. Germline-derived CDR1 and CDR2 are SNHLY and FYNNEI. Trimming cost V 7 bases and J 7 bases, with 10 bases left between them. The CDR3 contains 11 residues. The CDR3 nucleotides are TGTGCCAGCAAGCGGTGGGCTGGCTACACCTTC. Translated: CASKRWAGYTF.

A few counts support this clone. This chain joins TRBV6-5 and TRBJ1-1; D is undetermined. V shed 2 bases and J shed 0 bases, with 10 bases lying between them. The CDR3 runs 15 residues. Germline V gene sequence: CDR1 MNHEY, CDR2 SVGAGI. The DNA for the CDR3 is TGTGCCAGCAGTTACGCCGGTCTGATGAACACTGAAGCTTTCTTT. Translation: CASSYAGLMNTEAFF.

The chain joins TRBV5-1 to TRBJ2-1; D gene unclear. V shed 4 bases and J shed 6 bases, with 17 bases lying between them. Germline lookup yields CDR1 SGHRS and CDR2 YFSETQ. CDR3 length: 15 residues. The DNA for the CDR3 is TGCGCCAGCAGCCCCGGACCCGGCGTATCCAATGAGCAGTTCTTC. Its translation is CASSPGPGVSNEQFF.

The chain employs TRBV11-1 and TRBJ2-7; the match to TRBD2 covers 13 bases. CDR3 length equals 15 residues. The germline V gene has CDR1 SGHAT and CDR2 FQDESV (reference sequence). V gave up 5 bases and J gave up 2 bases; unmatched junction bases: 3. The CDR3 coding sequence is TGTGCCAGCAGCCAGGGACTAGCGGGAACCTACGAGCAGTACTTC. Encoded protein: CASSQGLAGTYEQYF.

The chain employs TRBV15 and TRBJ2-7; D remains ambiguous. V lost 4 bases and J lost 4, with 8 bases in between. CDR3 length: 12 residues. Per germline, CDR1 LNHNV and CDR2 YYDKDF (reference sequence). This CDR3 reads CATSTGVYEQYF. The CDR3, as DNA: TGTGCCACCAGCACTGGAGTTTACGAGCAGTACTTC.

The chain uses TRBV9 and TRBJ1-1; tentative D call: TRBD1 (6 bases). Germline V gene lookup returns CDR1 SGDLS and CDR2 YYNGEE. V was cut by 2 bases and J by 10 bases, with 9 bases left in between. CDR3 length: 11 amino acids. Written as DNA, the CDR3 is TGTGCCAGCAGCGTCCAGACAGGAGCTTTCTTT. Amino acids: CASSVQTGAFF. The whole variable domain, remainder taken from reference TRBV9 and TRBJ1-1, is DSGVTQTPKHLITATGQRVTLRCSPRSGDLSVYWYQQSLDQGLQFLIQYYNGEERAKGNILERFSAQQFPDLHSELNLSSLELGDSALYFCASSVQTGAFFGQGTRLTVV.

The CDR3 DNA reads TGTGCCAGCAGCCATACAGGGGATGAAAAACTGTTTTTT. Translated, it gives CASSHTGDEKLFF. The rearrangement joins TRBV5-5 to TRBJ1-4; 7 positions match TRBD1. The CDR3 contains 13 residues. Germline values: CDR1 SGHKS, CDR2 YYEKEE (reference sequence). After removal of 4 bases from V and 6 bases from J, the junction contained 3 bases not matched to a gene.